This T cell receptor (beta chain) was captured in a study of T cell repertoires in cytomegalovirus infection. Study at large: A matching HLA type, together with CMV infection, was signaled by public TCR beta signatures. Broader study findings: Carriers of CMV and the relevant HLA type were discriminated by public TCR beta frequency.

TCRdb called the reads again in MiXCR, with one record for every CDR3 protein. The data show 560,000 or so distinct CDR3 sequences, more than 15% seen once. The CDR3 is 20 amino acids. Between the trimmed V and J ends, which lost 0 bases and 2 bases, there was a span of 23 bases. CDR1 LGHNA and CDR2 YNFKEQ come from the germline V gene. This clonotype has a count of ten or more. Its antigen is unknown. Source material: CD8+ T cells from PBMCs. V gene TRBV4-2 combines with J gene TRBJ2-1; TRBD2 might be the D (6 bases). This TCR came from a human donor in good health (CMV status not recorded). Some clones in this sample may be carry-over from other donors' samples. CDR3 bases: TGTGCCAGCAGCCAAGAGTGGCCCTGGCCTAGCGAGGACCCCTACAATGAGCAGTTCTTC. It yields the protein CASSQEWPWPSEDPYNEQFF.